A selection of T cell receptor beta chains follows, all from one sample in a study of CD8 T cells in ankylosing spondylitis. TCRdb passed the 5' RACE reads through MiXCR, listing each CDR3 protein once. This sample yields 200,000 to 250,000 distinct CDR3 sequences, of which about 10% are seen a single time; 2.6% belongs to the top ten. Material for sequencing was blood, either unsorted or a sorted T cell fraction (not recorded which). The receptors stem from a male donor with ankylosing spondylitis or in good health (not recorded which). Each CDR3 is given with its conserved first and last residue. A D gene is named only where the DNA matches it firmly. Clone size appears in some rows only: once, few, many, or a class for an expanded clone.

j_call	d_call	clone_size	cdr3_length	v_call	cdr3_aa	cdr3_nt
TRBJ1-2	TRBD1	.	15	TRBV5-1	CASSLASGQGYGYTF	TGCGCCAGCAGCTTGGCCTCAGGACAGGGCTATGGCTACACCTTC
TRBJ2-3	.	many	19	TRBV4-2	CASSPTLGGGHSSTDTQYF	TGTGCCAGCAGCCCTACGTTGGGCGGGGGCCACTCTAGCACAGATACGCAGTATTTT
TRBJ1-4	.	few	14	TRBV7-2	CASSLMGAGEKLFF	TGTGCCAGCAGCTTAATGGGGGCAGGTGAAAAACTGTTTTTT
TRBJ1-2	.	once	17	TRBV4-1	CASSQAVASGAVYGYTF	TGCGCCAGCAGCCAAGCTGTCGCTTCGGGGGCAGTCTATGGCTACACCTTC
TRBJ2-7	.	many	16	TRBV27	CASSARRGSISYEQYF	TGTGCCAGCAGTGCGAGGCGGGGTAGCATCTCCTACGAGCAGTACTTC
TRBJ2-5	.	many	13	TRBV3-1	CASGQGPGETQYF	TGTGCCAGCGGTCAGGGGCCCGGAGAGACCCAGTACTTC
TRBJ1-1	.	many	15	TRBV5-1	CASSFSGAAGTEAFF	TGCGCCAGCAGCTTCTCAGGGGCGGCAGGGACTGAAGCTTTCTTT
TRBJ1-4	.	.	14	TRBV11-2	CASSPSGPNEKLFF	TGTGCCAGCAGCCCATCGGGGCCTAATGAAAAACTGTTTTTT
TRBJ2-6	.	few	16	TRBV19	CASSIVSTAGANVLTF	TGTGCCAGTAGTATTGTCTCGACAGCTGGGGCCAACGTCCTGACTTTC
TRBJ2-1	TRBD2	.	15	TRBV11-3	CASSLSGGFYNEQFF	TGTGCCAGCAGCTTATCCGGGGGGTTCTACAATGAGCAGTTCTTC
TRBJ2-6	TRBD1	few	18	TRBV5-1	CASSLAGTVPSGANVLTF	TGCGCCAGCAGCTTGGCTGGGACAGTGCCGTCTGGGGCCAACGTCCTGACTTTC
TRBJ1-5	.	.	14	TRBV20-1	CSATTVKGNQPQHF	TGCAGTGCTACGACAGTGAAGGGCAATCAGCCCCAGCATTTT
TRBJ1-3	.	many	16	TRBV15	CATSRSTGASGNTIYF	TGTGCCACCAGCAGGAGTACCGGAGCCTCTGGAAACACCATATATTTT
TRBJ2-7	TRBD2	many	15	TRBV12-3/TRBV12-4	CASSFRAGGGYEQYF	TGTGCCAGCAGTTTTAGAGCGGGAGGAGGCTACGAGCAGTACTTC
TRBJ1-1	.	many	14	TRBV7-9	CAISKGRANTEAFF	TGTGCCATCTCCAAGGGCAGGGCGAACACTGAAGCTTTCTTT
TRBJ1-1	.	many	13	TRBV10-3	CAISDSLNTEAFF	TGTGCCATCAGTGACAGCTTGAACACTGAAGCTTTCTTT
TRBJ2-7	.	few	12	TRBV5-1	CASSRPSYEQYF	TGCGCCAGCAGCCGTCCGTCCTACGAGCAGTACTTC
TRBJ2-2	TRBD2	many	17	TRBV29-1	CSVTGTSGAKNTGELFF	TGCAGCGTAACCGGGACTAGCGGGGCGAAGAACACCGGGGAGCTGTTTTTT
TRBJ2-7	.	many	14	TRBV20-1	CSASPRTAYYEQYF	TGCAGTGCTAGTCCTCGGACAGCCTACTACGAGCAGTACTTC
TRBJ2-1	.	.	16	TRBV20-1	CSASLRGPTSYSEQFF	TGCAGTGCTAGCCTCCGAGGCCCTACATCCTACAGTGAGCAGTTCTTC
TRBJ2-7	.	many	14	TRBV4-1	CASSQERPPREQYF	TGCGCCAGCAGCCAAGAGCGACCTCCTAGGGAGCAGTACTTC
TRBJ2-3	.	.	14	TRBV30	CAWSSPGHTDTQYF	TGTGCCTGGAGTTCGCCGGGACATACAGATACGCAGTATTTT
TRBJ2-2	.	few	15	TRBV7-2	CASSSGLTDTGELFF	TGTGCCAGCAGCTCGGGCCTTACGGACACCGGGGAGCTGTTTTTT
TRBJ1-5	.	many	15	TRBV5-6	CASSLGIYSNQPQHF	TGTGCCAGCAGCTTGGGGATTTATAGCAATCAGCCCCAGCATTTT
TRBJ2-5	.	few	12	TRBV10-2	CASGQITETQYF	TGCGCCAGCGGACAGATAACAGAGACCCAGTACTTC
TRBJ1-1	.	.	11	TRBV6-5	CASTDGPEAFF	TGTGCCAGCACGGACGGTCCTGAAGCTTTCTTT
TRBJ2-1	.	.	15	TRBV7-9	CASSPRLGRGNEQFF	TGTGCCAGCAGCCCACGACTAGGCCGGGGCAATGAGCAGTTCTTC
TRBJ2-3	.	few	13	TRBV7-9	CASGTGHTDTQYF	TGTGCCAGCGGAACAGGGCACACAGATACGCAGTATTTT
TRBJ2-1	TRBD2	many	17	TRBV5-1	CASSPLAGSSSYNEQFF	TGCGCCAGCAGCCCCCTAGCGGGATCCAGCTCCTACAATGAGCAGTTCTTC
TRBJ2-7	TRBD1	many	20	TRBV12-3/TRBV12-4	CASSPSLGAGGSRSAYEQYF	TGTGCCAGCAGTCCCTCGCTTGGGGCAGGGGGCTCCCGGTCCGCCTACGAGCAGTACTTC
TRBJ1-2	.	many	15	TRBV5-1	CASSLEGQGNYGYTF	TGCGCCAGCAGCTTGGAGGGGCAGGGTAACTATGGCTACACCTTC
TRBJ2-3	.	.	14	TRBV7-9	CASSPGLSTDTQYF	TGTGCCAGCAGCCCCGGACTCTCCACAGATACGCAGTATTTT
TRBJ2-1	.	many	13	TRBV6-6	CASNKEGQGEQFF	TGTGCCAGCAATAAAGAGGGGCAAGGTGAGCAGTTCTTC
TRBJ2-2	.	many	15	TRBV11-2	CASSLVEGNTGELFF	TGTGCCAGCAGCTTAGTTGAGGGGAACACCGGGGAGCTGTTTTTT
TRBJ2-1	TRBD2	.	14	TRBV30	CAWRTGGLYNEQFF	TGTGCCTGGAGAACGGGGGGGCTCTACAATGAGCAGTTCTTC
TRBJ2-4	TRBD1	few	15	TRBV5-4	CASSPGRQGANIQYF	TGTGCCAGCAGCCCGGGGCGACAGGGGGCGAACATTCAGTACTTC
TRBJ1-4	TRBD1	many	14	TRBV12-3/TRBV12-4	CASSPPGQREKLFF	TGTGCCAGCAGTCCGCCGGGACAGCGCGAAAAACTGTTTTTT
TRBJ1-1	.	many	14	TRBV29-1	CSGGAGTMNTEAFF	TGCAGCGGTGGAGCAGGGACAATGAACACTGAAGCTTTCTTT
TRBJ2-2	.	many	16	TRBV12-3/TRBV12-4	CASSDFGGPGAGELFF	TGTGCCAGCAGTGACTTCGGGGGGCCCGGAGCCGGGGAGCTGTTTTTT
TRBJ1-3	.	.	15	TRBV18	CASGDGTLSGNTIYF	TGTGCCAGCGGGGACGGGACACTGTCTGGAAACACCATATATTTT
TRBJ1-1	.	few	15	TRBV7-2	CASTLRYGMNTEAFF	TGTGCCAGCACCCTCAGGTACGGGATGAACACTGAAGCTTTCTTT
TRBJ2-1	.	many	13	TRBV6-6	CASSYRQENEQFF	TGTGCCAGCAGTTACAGGCAGGAGAATGAGCAGTTCTTC